The 11 T cell receptor beta chains presented below share a single source sample, sequenced in a study of blood T cell repertoires in COVID-19 (dated by TCRdb to 2019 to 2021). Library preparation was by the immunoSEQ multiplex PCR assay. The table comes from immuneACCESS by way of TCRdb, which keeps in-frame sequences with V and J called. Part of the clones is missing from these tables; in studies checked, under half for an unresolved V gene and the rest for unknown reasons. The sample data list about 210,000 clones, and roughly 87% of these were observed just once. Under 13% of the sample comes from the top ten. Sequencing was carried out using PBMCs or T cells enriched from blood (not recorded which). The receptors were gathered from a man aged 18 to 35 with acute COVID-19.

This sequence joins TRBV13 and TRBJ2-2; 7 bases fit TRBD2. The CDR3 length is 17 residues. CDR1 is PRHDT and CDR2 is FYEKMQ in the germline V gene (reference sequence). Trimming cost V 0 bases and J 6 bases; bases outside gene matches: 10. CDR3 amino acids: CASSLGYAGVTSGELFF. CDR3 bases: TGTGCCAGCAGCTTAGGCTATGCGGGAGTTACTTCCGGGGAGCTGTTTTTT.

The CDR3 reads CASSESVGSFAYEQYF. In DNA form, the CDR3 reads TGTGCCAGCAGTGAATCGGTGGGCTCCTTTGCCTACGAGCAGTACTTC. V gene TRBV2 combines with J gene TRBJ2-7; D remains ambiguous. Germline V gene sequence: CDR1 SNHLY, CDR2 FYNNEI. V was shortened by 2 bases and J by 2 bases, with 16 bases between the two germline ends. This CDR3 region has 16 residues.

The chain has TRBV7-9 and TRBJ2-2; TRBD2 aligns across 7 bases. The CDR3 extends over 15 amino acids. Germline trimming cut 5 bases from V and 6 bases from J; bases unmatched to any gene: 9. Germline CDR1 and CDR2: SEHNR and FQNEAQ (reference sequence). The CDR3 nucleotides are TGTGCCAGCAGCCCCTATGCAAGCGGGGCCGGGGAGCTGTTTTTT. Protein sequence: CASSPYASGAGELFF.

The rearrangement uses TRBV28 and TRBJ2-7; D call uncertain. CDR3 length: 14 amino acids. CDR1 and CDR2 from the germline V gene are MDHEN and SYDVKM. V was pared by 5 bases and J by 2 bases, with 13 bases between. The CDR3 loop is CASSPLVRTYEQYF. CDR3 bases: TGTGCCAGCAGTCCCCTTGTCAGGACCTACGAGCAGTACTTC.

The V gene is TRBV19, the J gene TRBJ1-4; D is perhaps TRBD1 (6 bases). V was shortened by 5 bases and J by 6 bases, with 16 bases between the two germline ends. Germline V gives CDR1 LNHDA, CDR2 SQIVND (reference sequence). The CDR3 runs 15 residues. CDR3 loop: CASSARTAVDEKLFF. The CDR3 DNA reads TGTGCCAGTAGTGCTCGGACAGCGGTAGATGAAAAACTGTTTTTT.

The chain is built from TRBV30 and TRBJ2-1; 12 nucleotides agree with TRBD2. Looked up from germline, CDR1 is GTSNPN and CDR2 is SVGIG (reference sequence). The J segment lost 14 bases and the V segment lost 2 bases, leaving 7 bases of the junction unmatched. The CDR3 sequence is 13 residues long. Here the CDR3 DNA reads TGTGCCTGGAGTCTAGCGGGAGGGCCGGAGGAGTTCTTC. This translates into CAWSLAGGPEEFF.

The V call is TRBV6-5, the J call TRBJ2-7; TRBD2 agrees at 7 bases. The V and J ends lost 5 bases and 4 bases, in that order; junction bases with no gene match: 11. Germline V gene lookup returns CDR1 MNHEY and CDR2 SVGAGI. The CDR3 has 15 amino acids. In DNA form, the CDR3 reads TGTGCCAGCAGTCCTAGCGGAGTTGGGCTATACGAGCAGTACTTC. Protein: CASSPSGVGLYEQYF.

This chain uses TRBV7-3 with TRBJ2-1, with D perhaps TRBD1 (10 bases). Per the germline V gene, CDR1 is SGHTA and CDR2 is FQGTGA. This CDR3 is 21 amino acids long. Trimming removed 1 base at V and 10 bases at J, with 35 bases between. The CDR3 loop is CASSLRDSRDRGSGSSREQFF. CDR3 nucleotide sequence: TGTGCCAGCAGCTTAAGGGACAGCCGGGACAGGGGTAGCGGGAGTTCACGGGAGCAGTTCTTC.

The chain combines TRBV28 with TRBJ2-7; the D gene is possibly TRBD2 (6 bases). Trimming shortened V by 1 base and J by 1 base, and 11 bases separated the two germline ends. CDR1 is MDHEN and CDR2 is SYDVKM in the germline V gene. This CDR3 has 15 residues. The CDR3 DNA is TGTGCCAGCAGTTTATCACCCGGGAGATCCTACGAGCAGTACTTC. Its translation is CASSLSPGRSYEQYF.

The V and J genes are TRBV19 and TRBJ2-1; 8 nucleotides agree with TRBD2. Germline CDR1 LNHDA, CDR2 SQIVND (reference sequence). The CDR3 has 14 residues. V was clipped by 7 bases and J by 4 bases; unmatched bases: 6. For the CDR3, the DNA is TGTGCCAGTACCCCAGCGGGAGTGTACAATGAGCAGTTCTTC. This translates into CASTPAGVYNEQFF.

This rearrangement joins TRBV30 to TRBJ2-7; maybe TRBD1 (5 bases). V lost 4 bases and J lost 2, with 9 bases in between. CDR1 is GTSNPN and CDR2 is SVGIG in the germline V gene (reference sequence). CDR3 length equals 12 residues. Here the CDR3 DNA reads TGTGCCTGGAATAGGGGAACCTACGAGCAGTACTTC. The encoded protein is CAWNRGTYEQYF.